The clone carrying this T cell receptor (beta chain) was counted at least ten times. The data originate from a study of CD8+CD57+ T cells in acquired aplastic anemia. CDR1 is DFQATT, CDR2 SNEGSKA, per germline (reference sequence). The CDR3 has 11 amino acids. Trimming shortened V by 3 bases and J by 5 bases, and 7 bases separated the two germline ends. It was patients with CD8+CD57+ cell expansion by flow cytometry who were chosen for sequencing. CDR3 and TCR beta VDJ profiling relied on genomic DNA as the template. MiXCR was run by TCRdb on the reads, yielding one entry per CDR3 protein. The data contain just over 450,000 distinct CDR3 sequences, around a third of them seen just once; the ten biggest clones take up less than 0.85%.

The sample comprised sorted CD4+, CD8+, or CD8+CD57+ T cells (not recorded which) from PBMCs. V and J are TRBV20-1 and TRBJ2-5; no clear D. This TCR derives from a human donor with aplastic anemia. The CDR3 sequence is CSASTWETQYF. The DNA for the CDR3 is TGCAGTGCTAGTACGTGGGAGACCCAGTACTTC.